The 2 T cell receptor beta chains in this list originate from one sample, sequenced in a study of T cell responses to AZD1222 COVID-19 vaccine. TCRdb's copy holds only in-frame clones and misses some; the assay was immunoSEQ multiplex PCR. This table has 110,000 or so clones, 88% appearing once. Specimen: peripheral blood, collected 28 days after the second AZD1222 dose. Receptors originate from an adult who received the AZD1222 COVID-19 vaccine.

The J gene is TRBJ1-5, the V gene TRBV28; 11 nucleotides line up with TRBD1. This CDR3 is 14 amino acids long. CDR1 and CDR2 from the germline V gene are MDHEN and SYDVKM. Trimming cost V 5 bases and J 6 bases; bases outside gene matches: 3. DNA for the CDR3: TGTGCCAGCAGTCTCGGGACAGGGGGTCAGCCCCAGCATTTT. It encodes CASSLGTGGQPQHF.

This chain connects TRBV20-1 to TRBJ2-7; TRBD1 matches 9 bases. Germline V gene sequence: CDR1 DFQATT, CDR2 SNEGSKA (reference sequence). V lost 6 bases, J lost 6 bases, and 3 bases stayed unmatched. CDR3 size: 11 residues. CDR3 loop: CSAMTGGEQYF. CDR3 coding DNA: TGCAGTGCGATGACAGGGGGCGAGCAGTACTTC.